A selection of T cell receptor beta chains follows, all from one sample in a study of blood T cell repertoires in COVID-19. The assay was immunoSEQ multiplex PCR, and TCRdb's table has in-frame clones only and misses some. This sample has over 150,000 clones, with roughly four fifths found just once. The source material was PBMCs or T cells enriched from blood (not recorded which). The receptor set was obtained from a man between 35 and 55 years old who had recovered from COVID-19. The CDR3 runs from the conserved cysteine through the conserved F or W. A D gene is named only where the DNA matches it firmly. Size tells how often a clone was seen (once, few, many) or the class of an expanded clone, and some rows leave it out.

CDR3: CASSVGQPDQPQHF
DNA: TGTGCCAGCAGCGTGGGACAGCCAGATCAGCCCCAGCATTTT
J: TRBJ1-5
V: TRBV9
size: few
D: TRBD1

CDR3: CASSSQGRVTEAFF
DNA: TGTGCCAGCAGTTCACAGGGGCGGGTCACTGAAGCTTTCTTT
J: TRBJ1-1
V: TRBV6-2/TRBV6-3
size: NA
D: TRBD1

CDR3: CASSTRRDTEAFF
DNA: TGTGCCAGCAGCACAAGACGGGACACTGAAGCTTTCTTT
J: TRBJ1-1
V: TRBV11-2
size: NA
D: NA

CDR3: CAWSVGGGKEFF
DNA: TGTGCCTGGAGTGTGGGTGGCGGGAAGGAGTTCTTC
J: TRBJ2-1
V: TRBV30
size: NA
D: NA

CDR3: CSVEDFRQRLTGELFF
DNA: TGCAGCGTTGAAGATTTTCGGCAGCGTTTGACCGGGGAGCTGTTTTTT
J: TRBJ2-2
V: TRBV29-1
size: NA
D: NA

CDR3: CASSPSPGVVNEQFF
DNA: TGTGCTAGCAGCCCCTCCCCGGGAGTGGTCAATGAGCAGTTCTTC
J: TRBJ2-1
V: TRBV7-7
size: NA
D: NA

CDR3: CASSLAQFTYEQYF
DNA: TGCGCCAGCAGCTTGGCACAGTTTACCTACGAGCAGTACTTC
J: TRBJ2-7
V: TRBV5-1
size: NA
D: NA

CDR3: CSVGHLNTEAFF
DNA: TGCAGCGTGGGACACCTGAACACTGAAGCTTTCTTT
J: TRBJ1-1
V: TRBV29-1
size: NA
D: NA

CDR3: CASSQDMAGGNEKLFF
DNA: TGCGCCAGCAGCCAAGACATGGCAGGGGGCAATGAAAAACTGTTTTTT
J: TRBJ1-4
V: TRBV4-3
size: NA
D: TRBD1

CDR3: CASHLTAYNEQFF
DNA: TGTGCCAGCCACCTGACAGCGTACAATGAGCAGTTCTTC
J: TRBJ2-1
V: TRBV2
size: NA
D: NA